Presented here are 21 T cell receptor beta chains from one specimen sequenced in a study of STAT5B mutations in CD4+ large granular lymphocyte leukemia. Method: immunoSEQ multiplex PCR; TCRdb's copy keeps in-frame clones and lacks some. The repertoire holds about 1,100 clones, roughly 74% seen once, with around 80% in the top ten. Sample: PBMCs. Every receptor here comes from a man aged 55 to 69 with CD4+ T-cell large granular lymphocyte leukemia.

This sequence joins TRBV27 and TRBJ2-1; 12 bases are a match to TRBD2. The CDR3 sequence is 15 residues long. V was pared by 6 bases and J by 6 bases, with 6 bases of the junction left unmatched. Per the germline V gene, CDR1 is MNHEY and CDR2 is SMNVEV (reference sequence). The CDR3 is CASSRLAGAFNEQFF. CDR3 DNA sequence: TGTGCCAGCAGCAGACTAGCGGGGGCTTTCAATGAGCAGTTCTTC.

The chain is built from TRBV7-9 and TRBJ2-7; D possibly matches TRBD1 or TRBD2 (5 bases each). The CDR3 loop spans 16 amino acids. V lost 5 bases to trimming and J lost 5 bases, with 22 bases between them. In germline, CDR1 is SEHNR, CDR2 FQNEAQ (reference sequence). As DNA, the CDR3 is TGTGCCAGCAGCCGCACCCCGGGGCTGGGAACAGACGAGCAGTACTTC. It translates to CASSRTPGLGTDEQYF.

CDR3 sequence reads: CASSSSTTRYEQYF. CDR3 nucleotide sequence: TGTGCCAGCAGCTCTTCGACAACACGCTACGAGCAGTACTTC. V gene TRBV5-6 combines with J gene TRBJ2-7; D ambiguous. CDR1 is SGHDT and CDR2 is YYEEEE in the germline V gene. The CDR3 sequence is 14 residues long. V lost 3 bases to trimming and J lost 3 bases, with 13 bases between them.

V and J are TRBV7-9 and TRBJ2-5, with 7 positions matching TRBD2. CDR3 length equals 16 residues. CDR1 and CDR2 (germline): SEHNR, FQNEAQ (reference sequence). The junction had 9 bases not matched to a gene; V was cut back by 4 bases and J by 1 base. CDR3 nucleotide sequence: TGTGCCAGCAGCTGGGGGTACGGGGGGACCCAAGAGACCCAGTACTTC. It codes for CASSWGYGGTQETQYF. The full variable domain, rest sourced from reference TRBV7-9 and TRBJ2-5, is DTGVSQNPRHKITKRGQNVTFRCDPISEHNRLYWYRQTLGQGPEFLTYFQNEAQLEKSRLLSDRFSAERPKGSFSTLEIQRTEQGDSAMYLCASSWGYGGTQETQYFGPGTRLLVL.

Only a few counts were recorded for this clone. The chain has TRBV28 and TRBJ1-1; tentative D call: TRBD1 (5 bases). This CDR3 comprises 13 residues. CDR1 is MDHEN, CDR2 SYDVKM, per germline. Trimming shortened V by 6 bases and J by 4 bases, and 12 bases separated the two germline ends. As DNA, the CDR3 is TGTGCCAGCAGCCAGGGCAGGGTCACTGAAGCTTTCTTT. Residues: CASSQGRVTEAFF. Drawing the rest from reference TRBV28 and TRBJ1-1, the complete variable domain is DVKVTQSSRYLVKRTGEKVFLECVQDMDHENMFWYRQDPGLGLRLIYFSYDVKMKEKGDIPEGYSVSREKKERFSLILESASTNQTSMYLCASSQGRVTEAFFGQGTRLTVV.

V is TRBV30 and J is TRBJ1-1; TRBD1 might be the D (6 bases). V was clipped by 4 bases and J by 2 bases, with 11 bases between them. Germline V gives CDR1 GTSNPN, CDR2 SVGIG (reference sequence). The CDR3 consists of 13 residues. The DNA of the CDR3 is TGTGCCTGGAATCAGGGGCTCAACACTGAAGCTTTCTTT. As protein: CAWNQGLNTEAFF.

The rearrangement joins TRBV9 to TRBJ2-5; D is unclear. The CDR3 has 15 residues. The V end lost 0 bases, the J end lost 3 bases, and 12 bases lay between the germline ends. Germline V CDR1 and CDR2: SGDLS, YYNGEE. CDR3 coding DNA: TGTGCCAGCAGCGTAGAGGGTAGGGCCGAAGAGACCCAGTACTTC. Translated: CASSVEGRAEETQYF. Looking up the rest from reference TRBV9 and TRBJ2-5 gives the full variable domain: DSGVTQTPKHLITATGQRVTLRCSPRSGDLSVYWYQQSLDQGLQFLIQYYNGEERAKGNILERFSAQQFPDLHSELNLSSLELGDSALYFCASSVEGRAEETQYFGPGTRLLVL.

The J gene is TRBJ2-1, the V gene TRBV29-1, with TRBD1 identical over 7 bases. The CDR3 is 14 residues long. J was trimmed by 2 bases and V by 3 bases; bases with no gene match: 4. In germline, CDR1 is SQVTM, CDR2 ANQGSEA. CDR3 DNA: TGCAGCGTTGACTCAGGGGGTCCCTACAATGAGCAGTTCTTC. It encodes CSVDSGGPYNEQFF.

This chain links TRBV7-8 with TRBJ2-2; a weak D match, TRBD2 (5 bases). Between the trimmed V and J ends, which lost 1 base and 2 bases, there was a span of 11 bases. Germline V lookup: CDR1 SGHVS, CDR2 FQNEAQ. The CDR3 spans 16 residues. In DNA, the CDR3 is TGTGCCAGCAGCTTAGGGGAAGGACTTAACACCGGGGAGCTGTTTTTT. Its protein is CASSLGEGLNTGELFF.

V and J are TRBV6-4 and TRBJ2-3; 9 nucleotides agree with TRBD2. CDR1 is MRHNA, CDR2 SNTAGT, per germline. V was pared by 2 bases and J by 1 base, with 10 bases of the junction left unmatched. This CDR3 has 18 amino acids. CDR3 coding DNA: TGTGCCAGCAGTGACGGGCCAGCGGGGGGAGGCGGCACAGATACGCAGTATTTT. Translated, it gives CASSDGPAGGGGTDTQYF.

This clone was counted between two and nine times. The chain employs TRBV7-2 and TRBJ1-1; possibly TRBD1 for D (5 bases). The CDR3 covers 15 residues. Trimming cost V 8 bases and J 3 bases, with 19 bases left between them. Germline V gene sequence: CDR1 SGHTA, CDR2 FQGNSA. CDR3: CASSSFIMGHTEAFF. The CDR3 DNA follows: TGTGCCAGCTCATCATTCATAATGGGACACACTGAAGCTTTCTTT.

The genes are TRBV27 and TRBJ2-7, with D maybe TRBD2 (6 bases). This CDR3 has 15 amino acids. Germline CDR1 is MNHEY and CDR2 is SMNVEV (reference sequence). Trimming stripped 5 bases from V and 2 bases from J, with 16 bases between. CDR3 bases: TGTGCCAGCAGTCTTACCGGGACTCTGACCTACGAGCAGTACTTC. Translating gives CASSLTGTLTYEQYF.

Comments on this clone: At one end the junction does not follow the germline gene, possibly because of a read error. Other DNA sequences of this sample code for an identical CDR3. The chain has TRBV7-9 and TRBJ1-5; TRBD1 matches at 12 bases. Germline CDR1 SEHNR, CDR2 FQNEAQ (reference sequence). This CDR3 region has 15 residues. CDR3 protein: CASSSGTGGNQPQHF. The CDR3 nucleotides are TGTGCCAGCAGTTCCGGGACAGGGGGCAATCAGCCTCAGCATTTT. The full variable domain, in which reference TRBV7-9 and TRBJ1-5 provide the parts outside the CDR3, is DTGVSQNPRHKITKRGQNVTFRCDPISEHNRLYWYRQTLGQGPEFLTYFQNEAQLEKSRLLSDRFSAERPKGSFSTLEIQRTEQGDSAMYLCASSSGTGGNQPQHFGDGTRLSIL.

This sequence joins TRBV28 and TRBJ2-5, with D perhaps being TRBD1 or TRBD2 (5 bases each). The CDR3 length is 14 residues. Germline-derived CDR1 and CDR2 are MDHEN and SYDVKM. Trimming took 5 bases from V and 5 from J, leaving 15 bases between them. The chain's CDR3 is CASSLDPREETQYF. The CDR3 DNA is TGTGCCAGCAGTCTAGATCCCAGGGAGGAGACCCAGTACTTC.

This clone was counted a single time. The chain joins TRBV4-1 to TRBJ2-2; D gene uncertain. Germline values: CDR1 MGHRA, CDR2 YSYEKL. The CDR3 loop spans 15 amino acids. Trimming left V 8 bases short and J 0 bases short, with 13 bases between. The CDR3 DNA reads as TGCGCCAGCGCTACCTCCTCAGCGAACACCGGGGAGCTGTTTTTT. This codes for CASATSSANTGELFF.

This chain uses TRBV28 with TRBJ1-2; D gene ambiguous. The V gene lost 5 bases and the J gene lost 8 bases, with 15 bases spanning the gap. The CDR3 consists of 13 residues. Per germline, CDR1 MDHEN and CDR2 SYDVKM. Written as DNA, the CDR3 is TGTGCCAGCAGTCCGTGGGCGGGCCGCGGCTACACCTTC. Translation gives CASSPWAGRGYTF.

J is TRBJ2-7 and V is TRBV27; 8 bases are shared with TRBD1. Germline CDR1 MNHEY, CDR2 SMNVEV (reference sequence). This CDR3 has 14 residues. The junction had 6 bases not matched to a gene; V was cut back by 8 bases and J by 0 bases. DNA for the CDR3: TGTGCCAGCTCGGGACAGGAGAGCTCCTACGAGCAGTACTTC. It yields the protein CASSGQESSYEQYF.

This clone showed up just a few times. The chain uses TRBV6-6 and TRBJ1-2, with a weak D call TRBD1 (5 bases). This CDR3 is built from 15 residues. Germline assignment: CDR1 MNHNY and CDR2 SVGAGI (reference sequence). Trimming cost V 0 bases and J 7 bases, with 15 bases left between them. Written as DNA, the CDR3 is TGTGCCAGCAGTTACTCGACCGGGACGGTCGGTGGCTACACCTTC. This sequence encodes CASSYSTGTVGGYTF.

This clone was seen only a few times. The chain employs TRBV7-9 and TRBJ2-5, with 10 bases matching TRBD2. CDR1 is SEHNR and CDR2 is FQNEAQ in the germline V gene (reference sequence). The CDR3 consists of 17 residues. The V gene end was trimmed by 1 base and the J gene end by 3 bases; junction bases not matched to a gene: 8. The DNA for the CDR3 is TGTGCCAGCAGCTTAGGGACTAGCGGAGAACTTGAAGAGACCCAGTACTTC. Protein product: CASSLGTSGELEETQYF.

The CDR3 loop reads CASSPRPQTNEKLFF. The CDR3 bases are TGTGCCAGCTCACCTAGACCACAAACTAATGAAAAACTGTTTTTT. V usage is TRBV18 and J usage is TRBJ1-4; D is uncertain. Trimming removed 3 bases at V and 1 base at J, with 9 bases between. CDR1 and CDR2 from the germline V gene are KGHSH and LQKENI. The CDR3 is 15 amino acids.

This sequence joins TRBV30 and TRBJ2-1; tentatively, D is TRBD2 (6 bases). Germline V lookup: CDR1 GTSNPN, CDR2 SVGIG (reference sequence). V was cut by 3 bases and J by 2 bases, with 14 bases left in between. The CDR3 is made up of 15 amino acids. This chain's CDR3 is CAWSGGASAYNEQFF. Here the CDR3 DNA reads TGTGCCTGGAGCGGCGGGGCTTCGGCCTACAATGAGCAGTTCTTC.